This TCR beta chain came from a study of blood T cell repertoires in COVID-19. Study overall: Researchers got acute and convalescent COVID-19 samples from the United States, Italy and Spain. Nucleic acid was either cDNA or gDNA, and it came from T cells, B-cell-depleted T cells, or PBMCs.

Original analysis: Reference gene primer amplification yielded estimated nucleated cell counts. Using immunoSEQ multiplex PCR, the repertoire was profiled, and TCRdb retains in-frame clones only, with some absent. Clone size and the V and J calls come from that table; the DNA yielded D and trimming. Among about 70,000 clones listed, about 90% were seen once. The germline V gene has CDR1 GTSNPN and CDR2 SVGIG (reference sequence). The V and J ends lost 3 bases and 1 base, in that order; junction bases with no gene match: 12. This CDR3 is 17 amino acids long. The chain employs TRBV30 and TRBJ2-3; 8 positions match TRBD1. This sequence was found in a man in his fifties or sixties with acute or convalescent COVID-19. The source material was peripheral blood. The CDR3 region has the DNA TGTGCCTGGAGCCAGGCCCGGCCAGGGGGCGGCACAGATACGCAGTATTTT. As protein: CAWSQARPGGGTDTQYF.